This T cell receptor (beta chain) comes out of a study of human T cells and chemical hapten exposure. From the RACE reads, TCRdb called clonotypes with MiXCR, one entry per CDR3 protein. The sample has about 69,000 distinct CDR3 sequences, about 31% seen once. As to time point: patch test 1, 2 weeks after DPC sensitization. The treatment denotes: therapeutic diphenylcyclopropenone sensitization with weekly scalp DPC. Sample donors consisted of patients with alopecia, aged 18 to 70 years, who were suitable for DPC. The TCR originated in a middle-aged man with alopecia areata. Some clones in this sample may be carry-over from other donors' samples. The specimen was whole blood, collected in connection with sensitization to the hapten diphenylcyclopropenone (DPC).

This CDR3 reads CSARGQGDQPQHF. The CDR3 DNA is TGCAGTGCTAGAGGACAGGGGGATCAGCCCCAGCATTTT. The rearrangement uses TRBV20-1 and TRBJ1-5, with TRBD1 matching 9 bases. V lost 1 base to trimming and J lost 5 bases; unmatched junction nucleotides: 0. CDR3 length equals 13 residues. Looked up from germline, CDR1 is DFQATT and CDR2 is SNEGSKA (reference sequence).